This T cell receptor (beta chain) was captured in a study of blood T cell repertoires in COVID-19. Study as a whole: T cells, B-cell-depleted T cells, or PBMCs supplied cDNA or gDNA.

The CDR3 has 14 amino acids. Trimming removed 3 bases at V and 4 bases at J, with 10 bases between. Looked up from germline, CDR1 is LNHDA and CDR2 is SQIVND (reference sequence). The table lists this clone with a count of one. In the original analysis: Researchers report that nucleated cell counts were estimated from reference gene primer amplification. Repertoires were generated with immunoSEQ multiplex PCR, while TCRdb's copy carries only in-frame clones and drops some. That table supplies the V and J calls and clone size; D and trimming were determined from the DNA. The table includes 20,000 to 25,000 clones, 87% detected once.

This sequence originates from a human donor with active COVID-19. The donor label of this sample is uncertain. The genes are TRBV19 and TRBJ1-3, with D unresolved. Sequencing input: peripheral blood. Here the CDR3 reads CASSMGSSGNTIYF. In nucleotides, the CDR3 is TGTGCCAGTAGTATGGGCTCATCCGGAAACACCATATATTTT.